This TCR beta chain originates from a study of control samples from healthy donors and cancer patients (dated by TCRdb to about 2020). The library was produced with the immunoSEQ multiplex PCR assay. Imported from immuneACCESS, the table was reduced by TCRdb to in-frame sequences with V and J called. These copies leave out some clones; in studies compared against another copy, an unresolved V gene accounts for under half, and the cause of the remainder is not known. The sample table records approximately 140,000 clones; 89% of these occur just once. Of the sample, roughly 8% is held by the ten largest clones. As concerns this clone: It lacks a known antigen. No qualities accompany the bases; no much larger clone lies one base away.

The CDR3 runs 13 residues from the cysteine to the phenylalanine. The DNA shown is the 39-base CDR3, in frame from base 1. Here V drops 3 bases and J drops 9 bases, and the junction holds 11 bases not matched to any gene. CDR1 DFQATT and CDR2 SNEGSKA were looked up in the germline V gene (reference sequence). This chain is built from TRBV20-1 and TRBJ2-7; 7 middle bases align to TRBD2. The TCR sequence derives from a man in his forties or fifties with head and neck cancer. The sequenced material came from PBMCs. The bases read TGCAGTGCTAGTGCCCTAGCGGACGACGGGCAGTACTTC. This encodes CSASALADDGQYF.